The T cell receptor beta chain described here comes from a study of blood T cells in healthy people across ages. CDR1 is DFQATT and CDR2 is SNEGSKA in the germline V gene (reference sequence). The CDR3 runs 14 residues. V was pared by 3 bases and J by 2 bases, with 2 bases of the junction left unmatched. The use of a sample-barcoded 5' primer and a J-beta primer mix characterized a second PCR of about 6 to 11 cycles. Researchers report that each sample yielded at least 3 million CDR3-containing paired-end reads. One entry per CDR3 protein results from TCRdb running MiXCR on the 5' RACE reads. This table has over 500,000 distinct CDR3 sequences, 52% appearing once. The table lists this clonotype with a few counts. Antigen: not known. Extracted total RNA amounted to at least 5.5 micrograms for each sample. Study findings and constraints: Because donor CMV status was unknown, expanded clonotype changes were possibly confounded. PBMCs left unsorted prevented a conclusive naive versus antigen-experienced comparison.

The specimen was blood. The chain employs TRBV20-1 and TRBJ1-3; TRBD1 agrees at 9 bases. The receptor's source is a woman over 75 in good health. CDR3 nucleotides: TGCAGTGCTAGGGGACAGGGTGCTGGAAACACCATATATTTT. Protein: CSARGQGAGNTIYF.